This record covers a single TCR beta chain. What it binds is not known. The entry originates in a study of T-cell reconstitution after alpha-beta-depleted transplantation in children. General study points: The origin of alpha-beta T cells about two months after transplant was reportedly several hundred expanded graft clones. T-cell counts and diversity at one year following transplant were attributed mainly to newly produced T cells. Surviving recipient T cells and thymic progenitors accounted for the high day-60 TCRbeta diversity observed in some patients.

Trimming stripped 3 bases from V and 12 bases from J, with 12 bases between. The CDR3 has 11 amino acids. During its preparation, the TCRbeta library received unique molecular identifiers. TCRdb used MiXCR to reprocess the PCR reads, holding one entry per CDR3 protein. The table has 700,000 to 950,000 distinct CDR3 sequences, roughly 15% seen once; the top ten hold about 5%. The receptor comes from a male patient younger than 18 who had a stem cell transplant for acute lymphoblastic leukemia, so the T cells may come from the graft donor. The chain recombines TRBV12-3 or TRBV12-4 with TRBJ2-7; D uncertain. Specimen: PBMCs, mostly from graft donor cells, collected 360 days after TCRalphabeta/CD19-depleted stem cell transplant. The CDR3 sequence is CASSFGGRWYF. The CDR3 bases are TGTGCCAGCAGTTTCGGCGGCAGGTGGTACTTC.